The 23 T cell receptor beta chains below were found in one sample sequenced in a study of early T cells in non-severe SARS-CoV-2 infection. Via MiXCR, TCRdb re-called the 5' RACE reads, giving one row per CDR3 protein. The sample has tens of thousands of distinct CDR3 sequences, approximately 6% seen once. The sample was whole blood, taken at baseline. All receptors come from an adult who was a healthcare worker with PCR-confirmed SARS-CoV-2 infection or an uninfected control (not recorded which).

The J gene is TRBJ2-1, the V gene TRBV9, with D possibly being TRBD1 (7 bases). This CDR3 has 16 residues. The germline V gene has CDR1 SGDLS and CDR2 YYNGEE. Trimming shortened V by 3 bases and J by 3 bases, and 16 bases separated the two germline ends. The CDR3 DNA follows: TGTGCCAGCAGCGCAGGGGGGAGAGTCCTCTACAATGAGCAGTTCTTC. Translating it yields CASSAGGRVLYNEQFF.

This clonotype showed up just a few times. This chain joins TRBV11-2 and TRBJ2-7; D gene ambiguous. Germline loops: CDR1 SGHAT, CDR2 FQNNGV. Trimming removed 5 bases at V and 3 bases at J, with 14 bases between. There are 14 residues in the CDR3. The CDR3 region is CASSEGLSNYEQYF. CDR3 bases: TGTGCCAGCAGCGAAGGGTTATCGAACTACGAGCAGTACTTC.

This clonotype was counted only a few times. J is TRBJ2-7 and V is TRBV29-1, with 7 bases fitting TRBD2. J lost 4 bases, V lost 6 bases, and 0 bases had no gene match. The CDR3 is 10 amino acids. Germline V gene data show CDR1 as SQVTM and CDR2 as ANQGSEA. CDR3 in DNA: TGCAGCGTGGGGGGGTACGAGCAGTACTTC. It codes for CSVGGYEQYF.

A few counts support this clonotype. The chain employs TRBV11-2 and TRBJ2-1; 12 bases line up with TRBD1. Germline values: CDR1 SGHAT, CDR2 FQNNGV. V lost 1 base to trimming and J lost 0 bases; unmatched junction nucleotides: 10. The CDR3 extends over 20 amino acids. CDR3 in amino acids: CASSLGDRGQVLSSYNEQFF. As DNA, the CDR3 is TGTGCCAGCAGCTTAGGGGACAGGGGGCAAGTTCTAAGCTCCTACAATGAGCAGTTCTTC.

The rearrangement uses TRBV15 and TRBJ2-1, with D uncertain. In germline, CDR1 is LNHNV, CDR2 YYDKDF (reference sequence). The CDR3 sequence is 15 residues long. The V end was cut by 1 base, the J end by 5 bases, with 12 bases between. CDR3 residues: CATSRVSESHNEQFF. In DNA form, the CDR3 reads TGTGCCACCAGCAGAGTGTCCGAGAGCCACAATGAGCAGTTCTTC.

This clonotype was seen many times. The chain couples TRBV7-2 to TRBJ1-2; TRBD1 might be the D (5 bases). The CDR3 has 15 residues. CDR1 and CDR2 from the germline V gene are SGHTA and FQGNSA. The V end lost 0 bases, the J end lost 6 bases, and 14 bases lay between the germline ends. DNA of the CDR3: TGTGCCAGCAGCTTAGCGCCAGGGCCTTTCGATGGCTACACCTTC. Its translation is CASSLAPGPFDGYTF.

This clonotype was recorded at least ten times. This chain joins TRBV28 and TRBJ2-7; D may be TRBD1 (5 bases). Germline V gene data show CDR1 as MDHEN and CDR2 as SYDVKM. V lost 9 bases, J lost 3 bases, and 18 bases lay in between. The CDR3 contains 14 residues. As DNA, the CDR3 is TGTGCCAGTCAAGGGGCGGAGTACATCTACGAGCAGTACTTC. This encodes CASQGAEYIYEQYF. Using reference TRBV28 and TRBJ2-7 for the parts outside the CDR3, the full variable domain is DVKVTQSSRYLVKRTGEKVFLECVQDMDHENMFWYRQDPGLGLRLIYFSYDVKMKEKGDIPEGYSVSREKKERFSLILESASTNQTSMYLCASQGAEYIYEQYFGPGTRLTVT.

The chain has TRBV19 and TRBJ2-2; 10 bases are shared with TRBD2. Germline V gene lookup returns CDR1 LNHDA and CDR2 SQIVND (reference sequence). The trim removed 0 bases at V and 4 bases at J, leaving 8 bases unmatched. The CDR3 length is 18 residues. CDR3 region: CASSIDLSVAGGTGELFF. The CDR3 DNA reads TGTGCCAGTAGTATAGATCTTTCGGTAGCGGGAGGCACCGGGGAGCTGTTTTTT.

In its sample, this clonotype was seen a few times. The limits of the CDR3 on the DNA are not certain, so only TCRdb's listed CDR3 is given. This sequence joins TRBV10-1 and TRBJ2-2; TRBD2 was called by the table and not checked on the DNA. From its first to its last residue, the CDR3 has 17 amino acids. CDR1 WNHNN and CDR2 SYGVQD come from the germline V gene (reference sequence). CDR3 residues: CASSPVEREGLRGSCFF.

Many counts were recorded for this clonotype. V gene TRBV19 combines with J gene TRBJ2-5; weak D call: TRBD2 (5 bases). Trimming shortened V by 9 bases and J by 5 bases, and 10 bases separated the two germline ends. This CDR3 comprises 11 residues. Germline CDR1 reads LNHDA; CDR2 reads SQIVND (reference sequence). The CDR3 DNA is TGTGCCAGCGGGCAGCGGGAGACCCAGTACTTC. Its protein is CASGQRETQYF.

This clonotype occurred many times. The rearrangement links TRBV12-3 or TRBV12-4 to TRBJ1-2; maybe TRBD1 (5 bases). The CDR3 loop spans 12 amino acids. V was pared by 4 bases and J by 8 bases, with 11 bases between. CDR3 sequence: CASSSRVGGYTF. In nucleotides, the CDR3 is TGTGCCAGCAGTTCCAGGGTTGGGGGCTACACCTTC.

A few counts support this clonotype. The CDR3 is CASSLAGSGRAGYEQYF. The CDR3 DNA sequence: TGTGCCAGCAGCTTGGCCGGTAGCGGGAGGGCCGGCTACGAGCAGTACTTC. The chain combines TRBV5-4 with TRBJ2-7, with 11 bases matching TRBD2. The junction had 8 bases not matched to a gene; V was cut back by 0 bases and J by 3 bases. The CDR3 consists of 17 residues. Germline V CDR1 and CDR2: SGHNT, YYREEE (reference sequence).

This clonotype appeared a few times. V usage is TRBV2 and J usage is TRBJ1-1; tentatively, D is TRBD1 (5 bases). The germline CDR1 and CDR2 sequences are SNHLY and FYNNEI. This CDR3 comprises 13 residues. Trimming removed 7 bases at V and 6 bases at J, with 15 bases between. The CDR3 loop is CASILLGTAEAFF. DNA of the CDR3: TGTGCCAGCATCTTACTGGGGACCGCTGAAGCTTTCTTT.

The sample holds a few counts of this clonotype. The chain joins TRBV20-1 to TRBJ1-6; 10 bases are a match to TRBD1. CDR1 is DFQATT, CDR2 SNEGSKA, per germline (reference sequence). This CDR3 contains 16 residues. After removal of 5 bases from V and 8 bases from J, the junction contained 12 bases not matched to a gene. The DNA of the CDR3 is TGCAGTGCTCGTACCACCGGGACAGGGGCCGATTCACCCCTCCACTTT. Translated, it gives CSARTTGTGADSPLHF.

At least ten counts were recorded for this clonotype. This chain links TRBV27 with TRBJ1-2; weak D call: TRBD1 (5 bases). From germline, CDR1 is MNHEY and CDR2 SMNVEV (reference sequence). CDR3 length: 16 residues. With 5 bases removed from V and 4 bases from J, the gap between germline ends came to 20 bases. The CDR3, as DNA: TGTGCCAGCAGTCTAAGCGGTGCGGGGGTTAGCTATGGCTACACCTTC. Residues: CASSLSGAGVSYGYTF.

This clonotype has ten or more counts. J is TRBJ2-7 and V is TRBV28; 10 bases are a match to TRBD2. The CDR3 runs 18 residues. Per germline, CDR1 MDHEN and CDR2 SYDVKM. With V trimmed by 4 bases and J by 3 bases, 15 bases remained unmatched. The chain's CDR3 is CASSSPDAAGTSVYEQYF. CDR3 DNA sequence: TGTGCCAGCAGTTCCCCAGACGCCGCCGGGACTAGCGTCTACGAGCAGTACTTC.

This clonotype was seen many times. The V gene is TRBV28, the J gene TRBJ2-7; D might be TRBD2 (5 bases). The CDR3 loop spans 13 amino acids. The V end was cut by 3 bases, the J end by 2 bases, with 8 bases between. The V gene's germline CDR1 is MDHEN and CDR2 SYDVKM. The chain's CDR3 is CASSFSGTYEQYF. The CDR3 DNA follows: TGTGCCAGCAGTTTTTCGGGGACCTACGAGCAGTACTTC.

This clonotype has ten or more counts. The chain couples TRBV13 to TRBJ2-1; D is unclear. V was clipped by 4 bases and J by 4 bases, with 14 bases between them. Germline V gene sequence: CDR1 PRHDT, CDR2 FYEKMQ (reference sequence). This CDR3 spans 15 amino acids. CDR3 residues: CASSSSPITYNEQFF. For the CDR3, the DNA is TGTGCCAGCAGCTCTTCACCCATTACATACAATGAGCAGTTCTTC.

This clonotype was recorded many times. The V gene is TRBV3-1, the J gene TRBJ1-5, with D possibly TRBD1 on 5 matching bases. The CDR3 runs 14 residues. CDR1 is LGHDT, CDR2 YNNKEL, per germline (reference sequence). Between the trimmed V and J ends, which lost 4 bases and 1 base, there was a span of 8 bases. This chain's CDR3 is CASSRGNSNQPQHF. The CDR3 DNA reads as TGTGCCAGCAGCCGGGGGAACAGCAATCAGCCCCAGCATTTT. The whole variable domain, filled in from reference TRBV3-1 and TRBJ1-5, reads DTAVSQTPKYLVTQMGNDKSIKCEQNLGHDTMYWYKQDSKKFLKIMFSYNNKELIINETVPNRFSPKSPDKAHLNLHINSLELGDSAVYFCASSRGNSNQPQHFGDGTRLSIL.

This sequence joins TRBV13 and TRBJ1-3, with D perhaps TRBD1 (5 bases). The CDR3 is made up of 14 amino acids. Germline CDR1 and CDR2: PRHDT and FYEKMQ (reference sequence). Trimming took 3 bases from V and 4 from J, leaving 10 bases between them. CDR3 sequence reads: CASSFSGSGNTIYF. The CDR3 DNA reads as TGTGCCAGCAGCTTCTCAGGGTCCGGAAACACCATATATTTT.

This clonotype was seen repeatedly, ten times or more. This sequence joins TRBV4-3 and TRBJ2-1, with 10 bases aligning to TRBD2. Germline V gene lookup returns CDR1 LGHNA and CDR2 YSLEER. J was trimmed by 2 bases and V by 1 base; bases with no gene match: 5. The CDR3 runs to 17 residues. DNA of the CDR3: TGCGCCAGCAGCCAAGGGGCTAGCGGGAGTGCCTACAATGAGCAGTTCTTC. Protein sequence: CASSQGASGSAYNEQFF.

This clonotype appeared many times. The chain couples TRBV19 to TRBJ2-1; D is perhaps TRBD2 (6 bases). Per the germline V gene, CDR1 is LNHDA and CDR2 is SQIVND (reference sequence). V was trimmed by 3 bases and J by 4 bases, leaving 16 bases between them. The CDR3 runs to 16 residues. The CDR3 spells CASSIGTSKGYNEQFF. Here the CDR3 DNA reads TGTGCCAGTAGTATCGGAACTAGCAAGGGATACAATGAGCAGTTCTTC.

This clonotype was counted between two and nine times. The chain has TRBV29-1 and TRBJ2-1; D perhaps matches TRBD2 (6 bases). Trimming took off 3 bases at V and 4 bases at J, with 16 bases between the two ends. There are 15 residues in the CDR3. Germline CDR1 is SQVTM and CDR2 is ANQGSEA. CDR3 sequence: CSVEEGYGGYNEQFF. The CDR3 DNA is TGCAGCGTTGAGGAGGGGTACGGAGGGTACAATGAGCAGTTCTTC.